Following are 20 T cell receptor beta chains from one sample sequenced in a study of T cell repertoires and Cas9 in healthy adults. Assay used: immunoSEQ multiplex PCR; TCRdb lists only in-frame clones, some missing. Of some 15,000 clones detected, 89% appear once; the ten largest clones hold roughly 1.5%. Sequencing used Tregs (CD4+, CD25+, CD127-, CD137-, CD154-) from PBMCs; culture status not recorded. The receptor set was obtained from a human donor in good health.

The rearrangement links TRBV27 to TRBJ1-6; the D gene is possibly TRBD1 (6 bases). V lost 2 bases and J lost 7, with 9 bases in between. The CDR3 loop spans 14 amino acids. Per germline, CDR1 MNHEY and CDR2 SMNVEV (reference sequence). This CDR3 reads CASSLGQINSPLHF. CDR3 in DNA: TGTGCCAGCAGTTTAGGACAGATAAATTCACCCCTCCACTTT.

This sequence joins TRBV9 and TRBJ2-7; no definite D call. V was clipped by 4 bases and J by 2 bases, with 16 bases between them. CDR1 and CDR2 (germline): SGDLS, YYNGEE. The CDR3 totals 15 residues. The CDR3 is CASSPDASSAYEQYF. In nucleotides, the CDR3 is TGTGCCAGCAGCCCGGACGCAAGTTCCGCCTACGAGCAGTACTTC.

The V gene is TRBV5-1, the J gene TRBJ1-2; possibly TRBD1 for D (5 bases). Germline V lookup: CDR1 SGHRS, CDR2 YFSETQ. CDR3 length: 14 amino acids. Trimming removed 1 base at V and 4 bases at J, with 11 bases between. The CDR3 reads CASSLSQGLYGYTF. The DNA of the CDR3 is TGCGCCAGCAGCTTGTCTCAGGGACTCTATGGCTACACCTTC.

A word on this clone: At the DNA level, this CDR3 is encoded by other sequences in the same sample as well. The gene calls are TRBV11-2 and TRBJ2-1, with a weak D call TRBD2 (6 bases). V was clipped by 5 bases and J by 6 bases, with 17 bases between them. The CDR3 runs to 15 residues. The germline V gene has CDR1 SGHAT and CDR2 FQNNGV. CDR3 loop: CASSPLGEEPNEQFF. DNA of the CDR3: TGTGCCAGCAGCCCTCTGGGGGAGGAACCCAATGAGCAGTTCTTC.

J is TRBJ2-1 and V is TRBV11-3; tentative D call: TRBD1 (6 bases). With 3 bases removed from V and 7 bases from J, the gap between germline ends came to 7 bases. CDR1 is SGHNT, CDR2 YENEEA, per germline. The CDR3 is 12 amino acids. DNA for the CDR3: TGTGCCAGCAGCTTCGACAGGAATGAGCAGTTCTTC. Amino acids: CASSFDRNEQFF.

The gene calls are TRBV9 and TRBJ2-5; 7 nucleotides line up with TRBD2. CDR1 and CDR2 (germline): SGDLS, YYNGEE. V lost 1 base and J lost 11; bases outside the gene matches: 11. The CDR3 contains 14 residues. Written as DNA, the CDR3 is TGTGCCAGCAGCGTAAAGACGATTGGGGGGGTGCAGTACTTC. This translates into CASSVKTIGGVQYF.

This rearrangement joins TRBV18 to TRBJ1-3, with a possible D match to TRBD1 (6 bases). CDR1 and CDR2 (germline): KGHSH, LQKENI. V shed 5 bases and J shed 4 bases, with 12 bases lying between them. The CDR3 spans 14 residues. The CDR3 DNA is TGTGCCAGCTCATCGGGACAAAGGGGAAACACCATATATTTT. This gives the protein CASSSGQRGNTIYF.

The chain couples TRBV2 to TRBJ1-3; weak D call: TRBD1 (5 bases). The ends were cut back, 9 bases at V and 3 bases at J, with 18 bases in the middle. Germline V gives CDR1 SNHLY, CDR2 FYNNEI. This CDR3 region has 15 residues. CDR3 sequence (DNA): TGTGCCAGTTCCGCCCAAGGACAAGTTGGAAACACCATATATTTT. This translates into CASSAQGQVGNTIYF.

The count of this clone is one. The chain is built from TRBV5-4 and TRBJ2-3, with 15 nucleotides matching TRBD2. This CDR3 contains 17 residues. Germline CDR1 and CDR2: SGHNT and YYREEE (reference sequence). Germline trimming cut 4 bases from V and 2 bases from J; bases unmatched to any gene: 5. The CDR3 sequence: CASSTGLAGGATDTQYF. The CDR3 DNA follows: TGTGCCAGCAGCACGGGACTAGCGGGGGGCGCCACAGATACGCAGTATTTT. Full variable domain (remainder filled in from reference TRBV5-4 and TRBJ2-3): ETGVTQSPTHLIKTRGQQVTLRCSSQSGHNTVSWYQQALGQGPQFIFQYYREEENGRGNFPPRFSGLQFPNYSSELNVNALELDDSALYLCASSTGLAGGATDTQYFGPGTRLTVL.

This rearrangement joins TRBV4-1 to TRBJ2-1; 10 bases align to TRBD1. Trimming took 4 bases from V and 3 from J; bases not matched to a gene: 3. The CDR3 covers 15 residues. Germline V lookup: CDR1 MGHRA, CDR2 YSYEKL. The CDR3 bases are TGCGCCAGCAGCCCGACAGGGGGCCTCTACAATGAGCAGTTCTTC. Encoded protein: CASSPTGGLYNEQFF.

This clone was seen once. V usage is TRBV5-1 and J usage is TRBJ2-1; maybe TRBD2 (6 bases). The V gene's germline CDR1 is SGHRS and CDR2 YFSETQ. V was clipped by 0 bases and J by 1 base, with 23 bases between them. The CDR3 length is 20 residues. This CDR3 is CASSLDTAGGGIRSYNEQFF. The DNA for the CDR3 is TGCGCCAGCAGCTTGGATACGGCTGGCGGCGGGATTAGGTCCTACAATGAGCAGTTCTTC.

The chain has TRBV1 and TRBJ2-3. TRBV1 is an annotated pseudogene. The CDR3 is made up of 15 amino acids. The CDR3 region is CTSSQVVPTVTTQYF. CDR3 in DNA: TGCACCAGCAGCCAAGTGGTCCCAACGGTGACTACGCAGTATTTT.

The DNA of the CDR3 is TGCGCCAGCAGCCCCCGCATACGGGGTACTTCTGAAGCTTTCTTT. Translation: CASSPRIRGTSEAFF. The V call is TRBV4-1, the J call TRBJ1-1, with D unresolved. Germline V gene sequence: CDR1 MGHRA, CDR2 YSYEKL. CDR3 length: 15 amino acids. Trimming removed 4 bases at V and 6 bases at J, with 18 bases between.

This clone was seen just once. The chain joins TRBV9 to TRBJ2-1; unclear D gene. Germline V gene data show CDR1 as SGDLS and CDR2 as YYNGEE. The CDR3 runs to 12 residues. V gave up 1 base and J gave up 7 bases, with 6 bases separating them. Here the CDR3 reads CASSVFGNEQFF. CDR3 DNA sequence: TGTGCCAGCAGCGTATTTGGTAATGAGCAGTTCTTC.

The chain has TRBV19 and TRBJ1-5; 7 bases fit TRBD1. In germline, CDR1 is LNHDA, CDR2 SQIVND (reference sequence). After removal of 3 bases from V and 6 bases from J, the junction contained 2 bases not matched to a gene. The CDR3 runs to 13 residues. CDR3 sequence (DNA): TGTGCCAGTAGTATCCAGGGGGGTCAGCCCCAGCATTTT. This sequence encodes CASSIQGGQPQHF.

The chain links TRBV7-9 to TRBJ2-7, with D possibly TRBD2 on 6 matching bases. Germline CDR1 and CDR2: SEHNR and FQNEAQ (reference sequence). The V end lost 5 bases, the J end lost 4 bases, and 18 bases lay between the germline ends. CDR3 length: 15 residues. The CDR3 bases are TGTGCCAGCAGCCCATCCCGACTAGGCGGGTACGAGCAGTACTTC. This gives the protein CASSPSRLGGYEQYF.

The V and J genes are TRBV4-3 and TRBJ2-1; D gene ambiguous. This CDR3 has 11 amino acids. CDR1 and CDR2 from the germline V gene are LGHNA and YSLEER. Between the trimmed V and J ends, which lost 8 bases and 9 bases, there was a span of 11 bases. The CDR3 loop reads CASGKSGEQFF. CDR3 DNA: TGCGCCAGCGGAAAAAGTGGTGAGCAGTTCTTC.

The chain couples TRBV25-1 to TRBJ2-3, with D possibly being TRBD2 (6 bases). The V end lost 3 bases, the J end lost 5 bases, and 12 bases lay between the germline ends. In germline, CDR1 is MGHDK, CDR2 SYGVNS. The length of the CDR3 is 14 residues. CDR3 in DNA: TGTGCCAGCAGTGATCCCGGGAGTGGAGATACGCAGTATTTT. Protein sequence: CASSDPGSGDTQYF.

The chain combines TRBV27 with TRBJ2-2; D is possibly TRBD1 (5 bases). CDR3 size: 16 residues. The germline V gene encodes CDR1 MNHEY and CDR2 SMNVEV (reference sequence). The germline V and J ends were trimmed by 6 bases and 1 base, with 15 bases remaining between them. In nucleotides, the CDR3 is TGTGCCAGCAGCCCAGACCCCAGGGTGAACACCGGGGAGCTGTTTTTT. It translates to CASSPDPRVNTGELFF.

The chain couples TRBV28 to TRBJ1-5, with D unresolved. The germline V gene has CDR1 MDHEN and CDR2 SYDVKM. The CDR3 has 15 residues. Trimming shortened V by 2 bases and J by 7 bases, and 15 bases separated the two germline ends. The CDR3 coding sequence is TGTGCCAGCAGTTTACCAGGAGCAGTTCCGCAGCCCCAGCATTTT. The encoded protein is CASSLPGAVPQPQHF.